This T cell receptor (beta chain) stems from a study of T cell responses to AZD1222 COVID-19 vaccine. In regard to this clone: The antigen is unknown.

Some second doses came at about 4 weeks and others at about 12 weeks; these were pooled. TCRdb's table, derived via immunoSEQ multiplex PCR, lists solely in-frame clones and lacks some. Of around 50,000 clones listed, 70% to 90% were seen once; the top ten hold about 5.7%. Germline values: CDR1 MNHEY, CDR2 SMNVEV (reference sequence). The V gene lost 4 bases and the J gene lost 15 bases, with 16 bases spanning the gap. This CDR3 region has 12 residues. Study conclusions and caveats: White British donors predominated, females outnumbered males, and clonal diversity was possibly underestimated. The span of vaccine-associated CD4 TCRs extended across spike, with dominance at 160-218 and 743-854.

The input for sequencing was peripheral blood, taken 28 days after the second AZD1222 dose. This chain joins TRBV27 and TRBJ2-1; the D gene is possibly TRBD1 (5 bases). The clonotype was recovered from an adult who received the AZD1222 COVID-19 vaccine. In DNA form, the CDR3 reads TGTGCCAGCAGTTCGGACCCGGTGGGGCTGTTCTTC. Amino acid sequence: CASSSDPVGLFF.